Detailed here is one T cell receptor beta chain. This clone was counted only a few times. It has no known antigen specificity. Base quality data are lacking; no much larger clone is found one base away. The data belong to a study of beta chain features in type 1 diabetes (dated by TCRdb to 2017 to 2018). Study-level background: Patients and healthy donors did not differ in mean age, gender distribution, total cell number or subset yield. A total of 107,917,701 sorted cells were examined across all samples, and the number of cells per subset was strongly correlated with RNA yield. The study compared the TCRB repertoires of sorted circulating CD4+ T cell subsets in recently diagnosed type 1 diabetes patients with those in matched healthy donors. Whereas all 30 or so donors provided naive and central memory subsets, regulatory and stem cell-like memory subsets were isolated from just 8 patients and roughly eight healthy donors. Here is what the overall study found, with its caveats: Naive, central memory and regulatory TCRB repertoires appeared to be more alike among patients than among healthy donors. Because the HLA sub-analyses included only small numbers of individuals, any influence of HLA type on TCRB rearrangement was left unresolved. Shorter templates might have been favored by PCR, but patient and control samples were amplified and corrected together, so both groups would have been affected equally by any skew. Type 1 diabetes patients showed a moderate but significant shortening of TCRB CDR3 length in all four CD4+ subsets. Because cDNA was sequenced instead of genomic DNA, highly expressing activated cells could be over-represented, though the groups showed no difference in activation or CD3 levels. Patients with type 1 diabetes made fewer insertions and deleted more nucleotides at VDJ recombination sites, implying thymic rearrangement abnormalities.

CDR1 and CDR2 are drawn from the germline V gene (reference sequence): MNHEY, SMNVEV. The CDR3 holds 16 amino acids from the cysteine to the phenylalanine. The CDR3 DNA has 48 bases and is translated from base 1. V ends up 7 bases short and J 4 bases short, with an unmatched junction base count of 10. The entire isolated RNA was reverse transcribed using the High Capacity cDNA Reverse Transcription Kit, and thus expressed TCRB transcripts were sequenced. Naive, central memory and regulatory T cell samples underwent deep immunoSEQ sequencing, averaging approximately 3.5 million total reads per sample. Sorted cells were lysed in RLT buffer, and RNA was extracted using DNase-treated RNeasy Micro or Mini kits according to cell number. Each cell subset was processed on its own to prevent cross-contamination, while patient and healthy donor samples were processed together. The immunoSEQ multiplex PCR was used to amplify TCRB sequences from cDNA, yielding 87-bp fragments that span the CDR3 region. Sequencing of the amplicons was performed on the Illumina HiSeq platform. The source study handled its data this way. PCR bias was corrected computationally using synthetic template baselines, and reads within Hamming distance 2 were collapsed, with unmergeable singletons discarded. Reads were aligned against IMGT so that V, D and J genes, CDR3 length and insertions or deletions at six rearrangement sites could be assigned. Within each subset, clonotype counts were normalized to the number of sorted cells before true diversity and Gini coefficients were calculated with the tcR R package. The overlap coefficient, calculated on TCRB nucleotide sequences, was used to measure repertoire sharing. Out-of-frame TCRB sequences from naive cells were analyzed as a proxy for the pre-selection repertoire. In its TCRdb copy, this immuneACCESS table keeps in-frame sequences only and misses some clones. Where compared with another copy, unresolved V genes explain less than half of these, and the others have no known cause. That table supplies the V and J calls and clone size; D and trimming were determined from the DNA. For this sample there are hundreds of thousands of clones; roughly 15% appear just once. The biggest ten clones account for about 0.097% of the sample.

From each donor, a single peripheral blood sample of about 120 mL on average was drawn into heparinised tubes. Naive, central memory, regulatory and stem cell-like memory CD4+ T cells were sorted on a BD FACSAria II using a panel including CD45RO, CCR7, CD25, CD127, CD95 and CD27. All sorted populations exceeded 98% purity. PBMCs were isolated right away by Lymphoprep density gradient centrifugation and were stained directly, without culture. So that batch effects would be minimized, each experiment stained and sorted samples in pairs, pairing one healthy donor with one patient. The receptor was derived from a man between 18 and 29 years old in good health. Sequencing used naive CD4+ T cells from blood. The cell subset or site label, as the study defines it: true naive CD4+ T cells. The rearranged segments are TRBV27 and TRBJ1-1; 12 bases in between match TRBD1. The CDR3 amino acid sequence is: CASIGTGGAPGTEAFF. The nucleotide sequence reads TGTGCCAGCATCGGGACAGGGGGCGCCCCGGGCACTGAAGCTTTCTTT.